The 21 T cell receptor beta chains given below trace back to one sample, sequenced in a study of T cell clonotyping in hematopoietic cell transplantation. Libraries were prepared by immunoSEQ multiplex PCR; TCRdb keeps only in-frame clonotypes and omits some of them. The repertoire holds about 7,500 clones, with approximately 94% as singletons. The source was PBMCs, collected 180 days after allogeneic stem cell transplant. These receptor sequences come from a female patient aged 50 to 60 who had an allogeneic stem cell transplant from an unrelated donor, so the T cells may come from the graft donor. Some clones in this sample may be carry-over from other donors' samples.

V gene TRBV4-1 combines with J gene TRBJ2-1, with 8 bases matching TRBD2. This CDR3 comprises 14 residues. Looked up from germline, CDR1 is MGHRA and CDR2 is YSYEKL. With V trimmed by 4 bases and J by 8 bases, 7 bases remained unmatched. For the CDR3, the DNA is TGCGCCAGCAGCCCGGCCGGGGGGGGCGATGAGCAGTTCTTC. Its protein product is CASSPAGGGDEQFF.

This rearrangement joins TRBV25-1 to TRBJ1-2; 8 bases are a match to TRBD1. The junction had 14 bases not matched to a gene; V was cut back by 6 bases and J by 5 bases. The CDR3 runs to 16 residues. Germline CDR1 MGHDK, CDR2 SYGVNS. CDR3 residues: CASRKTGAAGWYGYTF. The DNA of the CDR3 is TGTGCCAGCAGGAAGACAGGGGCAGCTGGGTGGTATGGCTACACCTTC.

This sequence joins TRBV5-1 and TRBJ2-7; tentative D call: TRBD1 (6 bases). V gave up 3 bases and J gave up 7 bases, with 8 bases separating them. Per germline, CDR1 SGHRS and CDR2 YFSETQ. The CDR3 covers 11 residues. CDR3 DNA: TGCGCCAGCAGCTCCGGGACAGAGCAGTACTTC. Translation: CASSSGTEQYF.

This rearrangement joins TRBV4-1 to TRBJ2-3; 8 nucleotides match TRBD2. V gave up 4 bases and J gave up 5 bases; unmatched junction bases: 14. The CDR3 totals 17 residues. Per germline, CDR1 MGHRA and CDR2 YSYEKL. DNA for the CDR3: TGCGCCAGCAGCCGCCGAGTAGTCGGGGGGGGGAAAGATACGCAGTATTTT. It translates to CASSRRVVGGGKDTQYF.

CDR3: CASSLDSAGGHTEAFF. CDR3 sequence (DNA): TGTGCCAGCAGCTTAGATTCGGCAGGGGGCCACACTGAAGCTTTCTTT. This chain links TRBV11-2 with TRBJ1-1; 8 nucleotides line up with TRBD1. J lost 3 bases, V lost 0 bases, and 6 bases had no gene match. CDR3 length: 16 residues. CDR1 is SGHAT and CDR2 is FQNNGV in the germline V gene.

The rearrangement joins TRBV5-4 to TRBJ2-5, with a possible D match to TRBD1 (6 bases). V was clipped by 4 bases and J by 4 bases, with 14 bases between them. The germline CDR1 and CDR2 sequences are SGHNT and YYREEE (reference sequence). CDR3 length equals 14 residues. CDR3 region: CASSRNREGETQYF. DNA for the CDR3: TGTGCCAGCAGCCGAAACAGGGAAGGAGAGACCCAGTACTTC.

This sequence joins TRBV7-9 and TRBJ1-2; D gene ambiguous. There are 16 residues in the CDR3. V lost 6 bases and J lost 0, with 17 bases in between. Germline V CDR1 and CDR2: SEHNR, FQNEAQ (reference sequence). In DNA form, the CDR3 reads TGTGCCAGCAGTCTAACACATCGAAACTCTAACTATGGCTACACCTTC. Amino acids: CASSLTHRNSNYGYTF.

The genes are TRBV11-2 and TRBJ2-3, with a weak D call TRBD1 (6 bases). The CDR3 covers 17 residues. Deletions cut 0 bases from V and 2 bases from J, with 15 bases between. CDR1 and CDR2 from the germline V gene are SGHAT and FQNNGV. The CDR3 region has the DNA TGTGCCAGCAGCTTAGACCGTGGGGGACACCACACAGATACGCAGTATTTT. Translated: CASSLDRGGHHTDTQYF. Full variable domain (outside the CDR3, taken from reference TRBV11-2 and TRBJ2-3): EAGVAQSPRYKIIEKRQSVAFWCNPISGHATLYWYQQILGQGPKLLIQFQNNGVVDDSQLPKDRFSAERLKGVDSTLKIQPAKLEDSAVYLCASSLDRGGHHTDTQYFGPGTRLTVL.

The rearrangement joins TRBV19 to TRBJ1-1; D gene ambiguous. CDR1 is LNHDA and CDR2 is SQIVND in the germline V gene (reference sequence). The V end lost 3 bases, the J end lost 1 base, and 12 bases lay between the germline ends. There are 15 residues in the CDR3. The CDR3 is CASSMTGAANTEAFF. DNA for the CDR3: TGTGCCAGTAGTATGACGGGCGCGGCGAACACTGAAGCTTTCTTT.

The chain is built from TRBV13 and TRBJ2-5; 10 bases are a match to TRBD2. V gave up 3 bases and J gave up 4 bases; unmatched junction bases: 2. The germline CDR1 and CDR2 sequences are PRHDT and FYEKMQ (reference sequence). CDR3 size: 14 residues. The CDR3 DNA reads as TGTGCCAGCAGCTTCCCTAGCGGGGGAGAGACCCAGTACTTC. Residues: CASSFPSGGETQYF. Supplemented by reference TRBV13 and TRBJ2-5, the full variable domain reads AAGVIQSPRHLIKEKRETATLKCYPIPRHDTVYWYQQGPGQDPQFLISFYEKMQSDKGSIPDRFSAQQFSDYHSELNMSSLELGDSALYFCASSFPSGGETQYFGPGTRLLVL.

The chain links TRBV28 to TRBJ1-3; D might be TRBD1 (6 bases). There are 17 residues in the CDR3. CDR1 is MDHEN, CDR2 SYDVKM, per germline. V lost 4 bases and J lost 0, with 16 bases in between. The CDR3 coding sequence is TGTGCCAGCAGTTCTGCGGACAGCAACCCCTCTGGAAACACCATATATTTT. Amino acids: CASSSADSNPSGNTIYF.

The genes are TRBV6-6 and TRBJ2-5; 7 bases agree with TRBD1. This CDR3 spans 14 amino acids. CDR1 and CDR2 from the germline V gene are MNHNY and SVGAGI (reference sequence). The trim removed 4 bases at V and 1 base at J, leaving 3 bases unmatched. CDR3 residues: CASSSDRAQETQYF. CDR3 DNA sequence: TGTGCCAGCAGTTCCGACAGGGCCCAAGAGACCCAGTACTTC.

V is TRBV19 and J is TRBJ2-1, with D tentatively TRBD1 or TRBD2 (6 bases each). Trimming pared 5 bases from V and 5 bases from J, leaving 19 bases between. This CDR3 comprises 16 residues. Germline values: CDR1 LNHDA, CDR2 SQIVND (reference sequence). CDR3 protein: CASSVAGHLTNNEQFF. The CDR3, as DNA: TGTGCCAGTAGTGTCGCGGGACACTTGACTAACAATGAGCAGTTCTTC.

The CDR3 reads CASSEDLAGAYEQYF. The CDR3 DNA reads as TGTGCCAGCAGTGAAGACCTAGCGGGAGCTTACGAGCAGTACTTC. This sequence joins TRBV6-1 and TRBJ2-7; 10 bases match TRBD2. This CDR3 is 15 amino acids long. V shed 1 base, J shed 4 bases, and the junction held 4 bases outside the gene matches. Germline loops: CDR1 MNHNS, CDR2 SASEGT.

The chain has TRBV27 and TRBJ2-2, with TRBD1 identical over 10 bases. This CDR3 is 18 amino acids long. V lost 2 bases, J lost 1 base, and 7 bases stayed unmatched. Germline V CDR1 and CDR2: MNHEY, SMNVEV (reference sequence). The CDR3 DNA reads as TGTGCCAGCAGTTTAGGGCCCGGGACAGGGGTGAACACCGGGGAGCTGTTTTTT. Translated, it gives CASSLGPGTGVNTGELFF.

The rearrangement joins TRBV2 to TRBJ2-1; TRBD2 aligns across 12 bases. V shed 6 bases, J shed 6 bases, and the junction held 3 bases outside the gene matches. Per germline, CDR1 SNHLY and CDR2 FYNNEI. CDR3 size: 14 residues. The CDR3 sequence: CASSRLAGVNEQFF. DNA for the CDR3: TGTGCCAGCAGCCGACTAGCGGGAGTCAATGAGCAGTTCTTC.

This rearrangement joins TRBV20-1 to TRBJ2-3; D is ambiguous. V was shortened by 6 bases and J by 2 bases, with 6 bases between the two germline ends. The CDR3 is made up of 11 amino acids. Per germline, CDR1 DFQATT and CDR2 SNEGSKA (reference sequence). CDR3 amino acids: CSAAVTDTQYF. Here the CDR3 DNA reads TGCAGTGCCGCGGTCACAGATACGCAGTATTTT.

V is TRBV28 and J is TRBJ1-4; possibly TRBD1 for D (6 bases). The germline CDR1 and CDR2 sequences are MDHEN and SYDVKM. V lost 3 bases, J lost 6 bases, and 17 bases lay in between. There are 16 residues in the CDR3. CDR3 coding DNA: TGTGCCAGCAGTTTGAGGGTCGGGGCAGGGGATGAAAAACTGTTTTTT. Residues: CASSLRVGAGDEKLFF.

The chain employs TRBV5-1 and TRBJ2-2; tentative D call: TRBD2 (7 bases). Germline V CDR1 and CDR2: SGHRS, YFSETQ. This CDR3 has 15 amino acids. The V end lost 6 bases, the J end lost 0 bases, and 12 bases lay between the germline ends. CDR3 nucleotide sequence: TGCGCCAGCACCCGGGGGGACACGAACACCGGGGAGCTGTTTTTT. Translated, it gives CASTRGDTNTGELFF.

The gene calls are TRBV19 and TRBJ1-2; 9 nucleotides align to TRBD1. The CDR3 consists of 15 residues. The ends lost 6 bases at V and 0 bases at J; junction bases unmatched: 5. CDR1 LNHDA and CDR2 SQIVND come from the germline V gene (reference sequence). The CDR3 bases are TGTGCCAGTAGAAGGACAGGGGCAGCTAACTATGGCTACACCTTC. Translated, it gives CASRRTGAANYGYTF.

J is TRBJ1-1 and V is TRBV9; 7 positions match TRBD1. V lost 3 bases, J lost 1 base, and 6 bases stayed unmatched. CDR1 and CDR2 from the germline V gene are SGDLS and YYNGEE. The CDR3 extends over 15 amino acids. CDR3 loop: CASSERGLANTEAFF. CDR3 nucleotides: TGTGCCAGCAGCGAGAGGGGGCTCGCGAACACTGAAGCTTTCTTT.